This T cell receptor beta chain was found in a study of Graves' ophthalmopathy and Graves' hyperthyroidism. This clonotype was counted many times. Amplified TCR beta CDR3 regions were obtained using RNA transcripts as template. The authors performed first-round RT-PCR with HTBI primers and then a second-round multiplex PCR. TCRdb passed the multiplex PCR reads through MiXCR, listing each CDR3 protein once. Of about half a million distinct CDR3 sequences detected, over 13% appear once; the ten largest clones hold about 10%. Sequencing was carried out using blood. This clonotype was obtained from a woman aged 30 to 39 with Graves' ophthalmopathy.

The CDR3 coding sequence is TGTGCCAGCAGCCAAGAACAGAGGGGGTGGGGTCAGCCCCAGCATTTT. This sequence encodes CASSQEQRGWGQPQHF. The chain links TRBV4-2 to TRBJ1-5, with D tentatively TRBD1 (6 bases). The germline gives CDR1 LGHNA, CDR2 YNFKEQ. The CDR3 has 16 residues. Trimming left V 0 bases short and J 6 bases short, with 15 bases between.